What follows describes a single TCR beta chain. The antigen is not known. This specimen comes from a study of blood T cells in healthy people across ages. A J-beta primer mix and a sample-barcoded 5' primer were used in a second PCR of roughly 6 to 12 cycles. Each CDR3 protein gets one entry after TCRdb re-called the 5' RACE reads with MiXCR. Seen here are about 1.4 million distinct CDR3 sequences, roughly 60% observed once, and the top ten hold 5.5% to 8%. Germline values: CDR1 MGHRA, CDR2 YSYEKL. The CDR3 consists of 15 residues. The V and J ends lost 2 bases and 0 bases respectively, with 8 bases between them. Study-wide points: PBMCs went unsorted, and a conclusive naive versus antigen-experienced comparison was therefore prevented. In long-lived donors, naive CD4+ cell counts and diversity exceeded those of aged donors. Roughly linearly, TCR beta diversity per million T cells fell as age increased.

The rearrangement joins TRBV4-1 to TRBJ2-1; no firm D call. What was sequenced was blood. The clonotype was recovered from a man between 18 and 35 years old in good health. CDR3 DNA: TGCGCCAGCAGCCAACTAGGGAACTCCTACAATGAGCAGTTCTTC. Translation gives CASSQLGNSYNEQFF.